This T cell receptor (beta chain) was found in a study of blood T cell repertoires in COVID-19 (dated by TCRdb to about 2020). With regard to the full study: Samples covering the acute and convalescent phases of COVID-19 were provided by collaborators in the United States, Italy and Spain. Samples came from the ongoing ImmuneRACE study (first 160 participants) plus 1,254 subjects from 6 global collaborators. Deeply sampled blood TCRbeta repertoires from subjects exposed to, actively infected with, or recovered from COVID-19 were included in the dataset. Where available, HLA class I and class II types were taken from metadata supplied by the sample provider and were not determined by assay-based typing. The prospective study material was composed of cDNA or gDNA derived from T cells, B-cell-depleted T cells, or PBMCs. The repertoires were made available in a free public database intended to serve as a resource for research on the immune response to SARS-CoV-2. A de-identified subject ID, COVID-19 status, age in years and sex were almost always included in the sample metadata.

One collaborating source in Seattle enrolled patients during active infection and followed them longitudinally through the course of disease. Collaborating institutions collected whole blood in K2EDTA tubes following their own protocols. For TCRbeta analysis, collaborators shipped samples in one of three forms: frozen whole blood, isolated PBMCs, or DNA extracted from either of those sample types. Unmatched junction bases come to 9, with V trimmed by 6 bases and J by 8 bases. The CDR3 measures 14 amino acids from cysteine to phenylalanine. The DNA shown is the 42-base CDR3, in frame from base 1. According to the germline V gene, CDR1 reads MDHEN and CDR2 reads SYDVKM. Beyond this particular receptor, the publication reports: The quantity of clinical and demographic metadata differed by source and by participant and was supplied without curation.

TCRbeta CDR3 regions were amplified from genomic DNA using the immunoSEQ Assay, a bias-controlled multiplex PCR. The authors' analysis ran thus. Nucleated cell counts per sample were estimated from amplification of reference gene primers within the assay. To quantify the absolute abundance of each unique TCRbeta CDR3 rearrangement, sequence reads were collapsed and filtered. For each sample, productive Simpson clonality was calculated as the square root of Simpson's diversity index over productive rearrangements. Held by TCRdb, this immuneACCESS table contains in-frame sequences only and omits some clones. Under half of the omission traces to an unresolved V gene where checked; the cause of the rest is unknown. Clone size and V and J calls were adopted from that table, with D and trimming inferred from the DNA. This sample gives about 230,000 clones in total; just under 90% of them show up just once. Approximately 2.6% of the sample goes to the ten largest clones.

Details on this clone: Its specific antigen is unknown. No base quality information exists; no much larger clone differs at one position.

Sequencing was done on a sample of peripheral blood. This sequence originates from a man aged 30-40 years with COVID-19, enrolled during active disease. The chain couples TRBV28 to TRBJ2-1, with 8 central nucleotides matching TRBD2. The nucleotide sequence is given as TGTGCCAGCAGCCTAAGCGGGGGACAACATGAGCAGTTCTTC. Translated, this gives CASSLSGGQHEQFF.